These 15 T cell receptor beta chains were all obtained from the same sample, sequenced in a study of beta chain features in type 1 diabetes. Since all of the isolated RNA was reverse transcribed, expressed TCRB transcripts were what got sequenced. TCRdb's table, derived via immunoSEQ multiplex PCR, lists solely in-frame clones and lacks some. This sample has 400,000 to 450,000 clones, with roughly 14% found just once. Source material: naive CD4+ T cells from blood. These receptors all stem from a man aged 25-45 years in good health.

With regard to this clone: The identical CDR3 is also encoded by other nucleotide sequences in the sample. This chain links TRBV9 with TRBJ1-1, with D perhaps matching TRBD1 (5 bases). Germline CDR1 is SGDLS and CDR2 is YYNGEE. The CDR3 loop spans 13 amino acids. With 0 bases removed from V and 7 bases from J, the gap between germline ends came to 10 bases. The CDR3: CASSVAPGSEAFF. The CDR3 DNA reads TGTGCCAGCAGCGTAGCACCAGGGAGTGAAGCTTTCTTT.

This clone appeared a few times. The chain uses TRBV7-2 and TRBJ2-5; 14 nucleotides line up with TRBD2. The germline V gene encodes CDR1 SGHTA and CDR2 FQGNSA. The CDR3 is 17 amino acids. After removal of 5 bases from V and 5 bases from J, the junction contained 10 bases not matched to a gene. The CDR3 loop is CASSPKRLAGGLETQYF. In DNA form, the CDR3 reads TGTGCCAGCAGCCCAAAGAGACTAGCGGGGGGGCTTGAGACCCAGTACTTC.

The chain is built from TRBV29-1 and TRBJ1-1; TRBD1 aligns across 7 bases. The CDR3 covers 11 residues. CDR1 is SQVTM, CDR2 ANQGSEA, per germline. The ends lost 4 bases at V and 6 bases at J; junction bases unmatched: 2. Here the CDR3 DNA reads TGCAGCGTTGCCCAGGGGGCTGAAGCTTTCTTT. This codes for CSVAQGAEAFF. Together with reference TRBV29-1 and TRBJ1-1, the CDR3 gives the full variable domain: SAVISQKPSRDICQRGTSLTIQCQVDSQVTMMFWYRQQPGQSLTLIATANQGSEATYESGFVIDKFPISRPNLTFSTLTVSNMSPEDSSIYLCSVAQGAEAFFGQGTRLTVV.

This chain uses TRBV12-5 with TRBJ2-1, with 7 bases aligning to TRBD2. The CDR3 contains 12 residues. The V gene's germline CDR1 is LGHNT and CDR2 FRNRAP. V was clipped by 1 base and J by 13 bases; unmatched bases: 4. The CDR3: CASGLGGTTQFF. The CDR3 DNA reads TGTGCTAGTGGTTTGGGGGGGACTACTCAGTTCTTC.

This clone appeared a few times. The chain recombines TRBV7-9 with TRBJ2-2; 11 positions match TRBD2. Germline V gives CDR1 SEHNR, CDR2 FQNEAQ (reference sequence). CDR3 length equals 17 residues. Trimming removed 1 base from V and 7 bases from J; junction bases left unmatched: 8. This chain's CDR3 is CASSLVLAGGTIGELFF. The CDR3 bases are TGTGCCAGCAGCTTAGTCCTAGCGGGAGGTACTATCGGGGAGCTGTTTTTT.

The sample holds a few counts of this clone. The chain couples TRBV4-1 to TRBJ2-3; D is possibly TRBD1 (7 bases). Trimming cost V 8 bases and J 2 bases, with 14 bases left between them. Germline CDR1 is MGHRA and CDR2 is YSYEKL. This CDR3 contains 14 residues. The CDR3 DNA follows: TGCGCCAGCGGCGGAGGGGGCCCCACAGATACGCAGTATTTT. Translating gives CASGGGGPTDTQYF.

The genes are TRBV7-9 and TRBJ2-5; 8 nucleotides agree with TRBD2. The CDR3 runs to 14 residues. The germline V gene encodes CDR1 SEHNR and CDR2 FQNEAQ (reference sequence). J lost 7 bases, V lost 5 bases, and 9 bases had no gene match. The CDR3 sequence: CASSPLAGARTQYF. CDR3 coding DNA: TGTGCCAGCAGCCCCCTAGCGGGTGCGCGGACCCAGTACTTC.

To note about this clone: This CDR3 is also generated by other DNA sequences in the sample. This sequence joins TRBV5-6 and TRBJ1-1, with D possibly TRBD1 on 5 matching bases. This CDR3 is built from 14 residues. The V end lost 2 bases, the J end lost 1 base, and 9 bases lay between the germline ends. The germline V gene has CDR1 SGHDT and CDR2 YYEEEE. CDR3 nucleotide sequence: TGTGCCAGCAGCTTCCAGGGTAGGAACACTGAAGCTTTCTTT. It codes for CASSFQGRNTEAFF.

This clone was observed a few times. CDR3 bases: TGTGCCAGTAACTCCGGCCGGGGGGCTTTCTTT. Translation gives CASNSGRGAFF. The chain combines TRBV19 with TRBJ1-1, with a tentative D call TRBD1 (5 bases). Germline V lookup: CDR1 LNHDA, CDR2 SQIVND (reference sequence). The CDR3 extends over 11 amino acids. The V end was cut by 7 bases, the J end by 11 bases, with 14 bases between. The full variable domain, with the rest looked up from reference TRBV19 and TRBJ1-1, is DGGITQSPKYLFRKEGQNVTLSCEQNLNHDAMYWYRQDPGQGLRLIYYSQIVNDFQKGDIAEGYSVSREKKESFPLTVTSAQKNPTAFYLCASNSGRGAFFGQGTRLTVV.

This clone has only a few counts. CDR3 amino acids: CASGLTGFSSYNEQFF. The CDR3 nucleotides read TGTGCCAGTGGATTAACAGGGTTCAGCTCCTACAATGAGCAGTTCTTC. J is TRBJ2-1 and V is TRBV19, with D tentatively TRBD1 (6 bases). The V end was cut by 8 bases, the J end by 0 bases, with 17 bases between. Germline assignment: CDR1 LNHDA and CDR2 SQIVND (reference sequence). The CDR3 is 16 amino acids.

A few counts support this clone. The chain is built from TRBV4-1 and TRBJ2-1, with a possible D match to TRBD1 (5 bases). The V gene lost 0 bases and the J gene lost 0 bases, with 9 bases spanning the gap. CDR3 length: 16 amino acids. CDR1 and CDR2 from the germline V gene are MGHRA and YSYEKL. CDR3 coding DNA: TGCGCCAGCAGCCAAGATCCCCAGGGCTCCTACAATGAGCAGTTCTTC. It translates to CASSQDPQGSYNEQFF.

The rearrangement joins TRBV7-9 to TRBJ2-2; D may be TRBD1 (6 bases). Germline V gene sequence: CDR1 SEHNR, CDR2 FQNEAQ (reference sequence). V gave up 3 bases and J gave up 1 base, with 9 bases separating them. The CDR3 extends over 15 amino acids. CDR3 region: CASSFGQQNTGELFF. CDR3 DNA: TGTGCCAGCAGCTTTGGACAGCAGAACACCGGGGAGCTGTTTTTT.

V usage is TRBV7-9 and J usage is TRBJ2-1; D possibly corresponds to TRBD1 (6 bases). The CDR3 spans 15 residues. Germline assignment: CDR1 SEHNR and CDR2 FQNEAQ (reference sequence). Trimming pared 2 bases from V and 6 bases from J, leaving 14 bases between. The CDR3 DNA sequence: TGTGCCAGCAGCTTAACAGGGATCGAGAGCAATGAGCAGTTCTTC. Protein sequence: CASSLTGIESNEQFF.

CDR3 region: CASRNRGQGSPLHF. For the CDR3, the DNA is TGTGCCAGCAGAAACCGGGGACAGGGGTCACCCCTCCACTTT. This chain uses TRBV11-2 with TRBJ1-6, with 10 positions matching TRBD1. Per the germline V gene, CDR1 is SGHAT and CDR2 is FQNNGV. The CDR3 is 14 residues long. Trimming took 6 bases from V and 10 from J; bases not matched to a gene: 6.

Only a few counts were recorded for this clone. V gene TRBV4-2 combines with J gene TRBJ2-5, with 9 bases lining up with TRBD1. The CDR3 sequence is 19 residues long. Germline CDR1 LGHNA, CDR2 YNFKEQ. V was clipped by 4 bases and J by 1 base; unmatched bases: 16. This chain's CDR3 is CASSPIGWGTGLTQETQYF. Here the CDR3 DNA reads TGTGCCAGCAGCCCTATAGGATGGGGGACAGGGCTTACCCAAGAGACCCAGTACTTC.